The rows below give T cell receptor beta chains drawn from one sample of a study of TIL therapy for anti-PD-1-resistant metastatic lung cancer. Sequencing used immunoSEQ multiplex PCR; TCRdb keeps in-frame clones, though not all of them. The table includes about 7,500 clones, under 75% detected once. The source was tumor tissue, collected at baseline. These receptors came from a person aged 30 to 80 with non-small cell lung cancer. CDR3s include the opening cysteine and the closing phenylalanine or tryptophan. Fields, in order: V gene, J gene, D gene, clone size, CDR3 protein, CDR3 DNA. A D gene is named only where the DNA matches it firmly. For some rows the clone size is stated as once, few or many, or as a class when expanded; others skip it.

TRBV20-1	TRBJ1-2	NA	NA	CSAWGDGYTF	TGCAGTGCTTGGGGTGATGGCTACACCTTC
TRBV27	TRBJ2-7	NA	NA	CASSSVGVGSYEQYF	TGTGCCAGCAGTTCGGTCGGGGTTGGCTCATACGAGCAGTACTTC
TRBV11-2	TRBJ2-1	NA	NA	CASSLVSYNEQFF	TGTGCCAGCAGCTTAGTATCCTACAATGAGCAGTTCTTC
TRBV29-1	TRBJ2-5	NA	NA	CSVEDLGGQETQYF	TGCAGCGTTGAAGATTTAGGCGGACAAGAGACCCAGTACTTC
TRBV30	TRBJ1-1	NA	NA	CAWRYHDEAFF	TGTGCCTGGAGGTATCATGATGAAGCTTTCTTT
TRBV27	TRBJ2-7	NA	NA	CASSPLGGGSGEQYF	TGTGCCAGCTCCCCTTTGGGGGGTGGCTCCGGCGAGCAGTACTTC
TRBV28	TRBJ2-1	NA	NA	CASSLLDDTYNEQFF	TGTGCCAGCAGTTTACTCGATGATACCTACAATGAGCAGTTCTTC
TRBV7-8	TRBJ1-2	NA	NA	CASSLLSGFNYGYTF	TGTGCCAGCAGCCTTCTGTCAGGGTTTAACTATGGCTACACCTTC
TRBV28	TRBJ2-7	NA	NA	CASSHAPLGEQYF	TGTGCCAGCAGCCACGCACCCTTGGGGGAGCAGTACTTC
TRBV27	TRBJ2-5	NA	NA	CASSLFGQSGKETQYF	TGTGCCAGCAGTTTATTTGGTCAATCAGGGAAGGAGACCCAGTACTTC
TRBV5-1	TRBJ2-1	NA	NA	CASSSHYNEQFF	TGCGCCAGCAGCTCTCACTACAATGAGCAGTTCTTC
TRBV11-3	TRBJ2-2	TRBD2	NA	CASSLRLAGNTGELFF	TGTGCCAGCAGCTTAAGACTAGCGGGGAACACCGGGGAGCTGTTTTTT
TRBV30	TRBJ2-2	TRBD2	NA	CAWSVVAGAGELFF	TGTGCCTGGAGTGTAGTAGCGGGAGCTGGGGAGCTGTTTTTT
TRBV28	TRBJ1-6	NA	NA	CASSTRQAGNSPLHF	TGTGCCAGCAGCACTCGCCAGGCAGGGAATTCACCCCTCCACTTT
TRBV15	TRBJ1-3	TRBD1	NA	CATSRDSSGNTIYF	TGTGCCACCAGCCGGGACAGCTCTGGAAACACCATATATTTT
TRBV27	TRBJ1-5	TRBD1	NA	CASSSVAGTGGNNQPQHF	TGTGCCAGCAGTTCCGTCGCCGGGACAGGGGGCAACAATCAGCCCCAGCATTTT
TRBV28	TRBJ1-2	NA	few	CASSLGRADYGYTF	TGTGCCAGCAGTTTGGGCAGGGCAGACTATGGCTACACCTTC
TRBV19	TRBJ2-7	NA	few	CASNPLSLSYEQYF	TGTGCCAGTAACCCGTTGAGCCTTTCCTACGAGCAGTACTTC
TRBV28	TRBJ1-5	TRBD1	large	CASSFQGANLLEPQHF	TGTGCCAGCAGTTTTCAGGGGGCCAACCTCCTAGAGCCCCAGCATTTT
TRBV11-2	TRBJ2-3	TRBD2	few	CASSSGLAGVDTQYF	TGTGCCAGCAGCTCGGGACTAGCGGGGGTGGATACGCAGTATTTT
TRBV29-1	TRBJ2-7	NA	NA	CSVEDTVLREQYF	TGCAGCGTTGAAGATACGGTGTTGAGGGAGCAGTACTTC
TRBV7-9	TRBJ2-7	TRBD2	NA	CASSLTSVSGEQYF	TGTGCCAGCAGCCTGACTAGCGTCTCAGGCGAGCAGTACTTC
TRBV7-2	TRBJ2-7	NA	few	CASSLSGGHIYEQYF	TGTGCCAGCAGCTTAAGTGGGGGCCACATCTACGAGCAGTACTTC